Included here is one T cell receptor beta chain sequence, with context. Its specificity is not known. Likely unrecorded immune exposures existed in these nominally healthy donors. This specimen belongs to a study of cytomegalovirus exposure and HLA in healthy donors. The wider study: Falling in the Caucasian-associated ancestry cluster were about 80% of approximately 410 genotyped donors.

The V and J ends lost 4 bases and 6 bases respectively, with 11 bases between them. The CDR3 is 14 residues long. Germline loops: CDR1 SGHDT, CDR2 YYEEEE. Study results and caveats: Overall, roughly 170 TCR beta chains were annotated as cytomegalovirus-associated.

The PCR used 60 Vbeta and 13 Jbeta primers. Assay: immunoSEQ multiplex PCR; the TCRdb copy retains only in-frame clones and omits some. The profile shows about 150,000 clones, just under 75% of them singletons. The TCR was taken from a woman under 30 in good health and CMV-seronegative. The rearrangement uses TRBV5-6 and TRBJ1-6; D is unclear. Sequenced sample: PBMCs. The CDR3, as DNA: TGTGCCAGCAGCCGAGTGCAGGTTAATTCACCCCTCCACTTT. This codes for CASSRVQVNSPLHF.